Below, 5 T cell receptor beta chains from the same sample are listed, as sequenced in a study of blood T cells in healthy people across ages. Then a second PCR, running about 7 to 11 cycles, was carried out with a sample-barcoded 5' primer and a J-beta primer mix. TCRdb re-called the 5' RACE reads through MiXCR, storing one row per CDR3 protein. The sample holds approximately 1.5 million distinct CDR3 sequences; about 35% are singletons and the top ten take roughly 10%. The sample taken for sequencing was blood. Every receptor here comes from a woman younger than 45 in good health.

The table lists this clonotype with a few counts. CDR3 sequence reads: CAIRGSSTATDTQYF. The CDR3 DNA follows: TGTGCCATCAGAGGTTCTTCCACGGCCACAGATACGCAGTATTTT. The chain carries TRBV10-3 and TRBJ2-3, with D unclear. Germline CDR1 is ENHRY and CDR2 is SYGVKD. The CDR3 has 15 residues. V was trimmed by 6 bases and J by 2 bases, leaving 15 bases between them.

CDR3 sequence: CASSTLTVPRGNEQFF. The CDR3 coding sequence is TGTGCCAGCAGCACCCTTACCGTCCCACGAGGTAATGAGCAGTTCTTC. The V gene is TRBV7-3, the J gene TRBJ2-1, with D unresolved. Germline V gives CDR1 SGHTA, CDR2 FQGTGA. There are 16 residues in the CDR3. The V gene lost 5 bases and the J gene lost 7 bases, with 21 bases spanning the gap.

The chain recombines TRBV11-2 with TRBJ2-1; 8 nucleotides align to TRBD2. Looked up from germline, CDR1 is SGHAT and CDR2 is FQNNGV. V was clipped by 5 bases and J by 4 bases; unmatched bases: 10. The CDR3 totals 16 residues. CDR3 bases: TGTGCCAGCAGCCGAGCGGGAGTCAACCTTTACAATGAGCAGTTCTTC. Translating it yields CASSRAGVNLYNEQFF. Filled out from reference TRBV11-2 and TRBJ2-1, the complete variable domain reads EAGVAQSPRYKIIEKRQSVAFWCNPISGHATLYWYQQILGQGPKLLIQFQNNGVVDDSQLPKDRFSAERLKGVDSTLKIQPAKLEDSAVYLCASSRAGVNLYNEQFFGPGTRLTVL.

This clonotype has a count of ten or more. The CDR3 bases are TGCGCCAGCAGCGATGGGGGAGAAGATACGCAGTATTTT. This translates into CASSDGGEDTQYF. The rearrangement links TRBV5-1 to TRBJ2-3; D is perhaps TRBD1 or TRBD2 (5 bases each). Trimming stripped 4 bases from V and 5 bases from J, with 11 bases between. CDR3 length equals 13 residues. In germline, CDR1 is SGHRS, CDR2 YFSETQ.

A note on this clonotype: It may be a read error: a sequence one base away is much more abundant. The chain combines TRBV28 with TRBJ2-4; the D call may be TRBD1 or TRBD2 (5 bases each). CDR3 length equals 17 residues. Germline CDR1 and CDR2: MDHEN and SYDVKM. The V and J ends lost 4 bases and 5 bases respectively, with 21 bases between them. The CDR3 sequence: CASSSPGPAAYENIQYF. The CDR3, as DNA: TGTGCCAGCAGTTCTCCGGGACCAGCGGCATACGAAAACATTCAGTACTTC.